A single sample is the source of the 2 T cell receptor beta chains below, sequenced in a study of tumor and adjacent non-tumor tissue in lung cancer. Three rounds of nested PCR, following a modified ARM-PCR protocol, produced the TCRbeta library. MiXCR, run by TCRdb on the multiplex PCR reads, gives a single entry per CDR3 protein. Of over 110,000 distinct CDR3 sequences listed, roughly 66% were seen once; the top ten hold roughly 18%. RNA was extracted from bulk tissue without any cell sorting. Sequences were obtained from lung tumor tissue. These receptors were collected from a man aged 60-69 years with small cell lung cancer.

As concerns this clonotype: The conserved phenylalanine or tryptophan is not found at the CDR3 terminus, so this likely reflects a read error. The chain uses TRBV20-1 and TRBJ2-1; TRBD1 might be the D (6 bases). Germline V gives CDR1 DFQATT, CDR2 SNEGSKA (reference sequence). Trimming shortened V by 0 bases and J by 7 bases, and 16 bases separated the two germline ends. This CDR3 contains 15 residues. The CDR3 reads CSARDPASGVNEQFV. The CDR3 nucleotides are TGCAGTGCTAGAGATCCTGCGTCAGGGGTGAATGAGCAGTTCGTC.

A note on this clonotype: Mismatch with germline at one junction end may stem from a read error. The gene calls are TRBV5-6 and TRBJ2-1, with 7 bases fitting TRBD2. Germline V lookup: CDR1 SGHDT, CDR2 YYEEEE. The CDR3 consists of 16 residues. CDR3 in amino acids: CASNLGGRGSYNEQFF. In DNA form, the CDR3 reads TGTGCCAGCAACTTGGGGGGGAGAGGCTCCTACAATGAGCAGTTCTTC.